Listed below are T cell receptor beta chains from one sample, sequenced in a study of T cell responses to AZD1222 COVID-19 vaccine. Measured with immunoSEQ multiplex PCR; TCRdb has only the in-frame clones, and not every one. The sample lists over 130,000 clones, about nine tenths occurring once. The source was peripheral blood, collected on day 0 of AZD1222 vaccination. The receptors derive from an adult in good health. Both conserved end residues are part of each CDR3. The order of the fields is D gene, clone size, V gene, J gene, CDR3 DNA, CDR3 protein. D genes are given only for firm matches. A row's size may be missing; if present it is once, few, many or a size class.

d_gene: TRBD1; abundance: -; v_gene: TRBV30; j_gene: TRBJ1-2; CDR3nt: TGTGCCGGCAGGGGGGTTGACTACACCTTC; CDR3aa: CAGRGVDYTF
d_gene: -; abundance: -; v_gene: TRBV7-9; j_gene: TRBJ1-6; CDR3nt: TGTGCCAGCAGCGACCTCTCCGGGACAAATAATTCACCCCTCCACTTT; CDR3aa: CASSDLSGTNNSPLHF
d_gene: -; abundance: -; v_gene: TRBV28; j_gene: TRBJ2-5; CDR3nt: TGTGCCAGCAGTTTGGTACTCCTGTCCCCGGGGGAGACCCAGTACTTC; CDR3aa: CASSLVLLSPGETQYF
d_gene: -; abundance: -; v_gene: TRBV5-4; j_gene: TRBJ1-6; CDR3nt: TGTGCCAGCAGCTTGGCGTCTCTCGAAGTTTCACCCCTCCACTTT; CDR3aa: CASSLASLEVSPLHF
d_gene: -; abundance: -; v_gene: TRBV19; j_gene: TRBJ1-5; CDR3nt: TGTGCCAGTAGAAGGGGCCCGGTGGGCAATCAGCCCCAGCATTTT; CDR3aa: CASRRGPVGNQPQHF
d_gene: -; abundance: -; v_gene: TRBV7-2; j_gene: TRBJ2-3; CDR3nt: TGTGCCAGCAGCTTGTTCGGAGATACGCAGTATTTT; CDR3aa: CASSLFGDTQYF
d_gene: -; abundance: -; v_gene: TRBV13; j_gene: TRBJ2-6; CDR3nt: TGTGCCAGCAGCTTAGAAGCTGGGGCCAACGTCCTGACTTTC; CDR3aa: CASSLEAGANVLTF
d_gene: -; abundance: -; v_gene: TRBV6-5; j_gene: TRBJ2-1; CDR3nt: TGTGCCAGCAGAACCTACGGGAGTATGGATGAGCAGTTCTTC; CDR3aa: CASRTYGSMDEQFF
d_gene: TRBD2; abundance: -; v_gene: TRBV19; j_gene: TRBJ2-7; CDR3nt: TGTGCCAGTACTCCAGAGGGCCCGGGACTAGCGGGGGGGCCCTACGAGCAGTACTTC; CDR3aa: CASTPEGPGLAGGPYEQYF
d_gene: TRBD2; abundance: -; v_gene: TRBV11-2; j_gene: TRBJ2-7; CDR3nt: TGTGCCAGCAGCTTAGCGGGAGGGCCCGAGCAGTACTTC; CDR3aa: CASSLAGGPEQYF
d_gene: -; abundance: -; v_gene: TRBV19; j_gene: TRBJ1-6; CDR3nt: TGTGCCAGTAGTTCCACTTCAGGGGTTGGATCACCCCTCCACTTT; CDR3aa: CASSSTSGVGSPLHF
d_gene: -; abundance: once; v_gene: TRBV5-1; j_gene: TRBJ1-1; CDR3nt: TGCGCCAGCAGCCAACAGCGTAACTTGAACACTGAAGCTTTCTTT; CDR3aa: CASSQQRNLNTEAFF
d_gene: -; abundance: -; v_gene: TRBV12-3/TRBV12-4; j_gene: TRBJ2-1; CDR3nt: TGTGCCAGCAGTTTAGACAATGAGCAGTTCTTC; CDR3aa: CASSLDNEQFF
d_gene: -; abundance: -; v_gene: TRBV4-1; j_gene: TRBJ2-1; CDR3nt: TGCGCCAGCAGCCAGTGGTACAATGAGCAGTTCTTC; CDR3aa: CASSQWYNEQFF
d_gene: TRBD2; abundance: -; v_gene: TRBV7-2; j_gene: TRBJ2-3; CDR3nt: TGTGCCTCAGCGGGGGTCCCTTTGCTAGATACGCAGTATTTT; CDR3aa: CASAGVPLLDTQYF
d_gene: TRBD2; abundance: -; v_gene: TRBV5-5; j_gene: TRBJ2-1; CDR3nt: TGTGCCAGCAGCTTGCGGGGGGATATTTACAATGAGCAGTTCTTC; CDR3aa: CASSLRGDIYNEQFF
d_gene: -; abundance: -; v_gene: TRBV27; j_gene: TRBJ1-1; CDR3nt: TGTGCCAGCAGTTTATATGGGGGAGACTACCCTTTCTTT; CDR3aa: CASSLYGGDYPFF
d_gene: -; abundance: -; v_gene: TRBV11-3; j_gene: TRBJ2-3; CDR3nt: TGTGCCAGCAGCTTAGGGGCAGGGCTGAACACAGATACGCAGTATTTT; CDR3aa: CASSLGAGLNTDTQYF
d_gene: TRBD1; abundance: -; v_gene: TRBV28; j_gene: TRBJ2-7; CDR3nt: TGTGCCAGCAGTTTCCGCCACACAGGGGGCACCGGCGAGCAGTACTTC; CDR3aa: CASSFRHTGGTGEQYF
d_gene: TRBD1; abundance: -; v_gene: TRBV19; j_gene: TRBJ1-5; CDR3nt: TGTGCCAGTAGTCTTTCCTCACGCGTCTACACAGGGGCCGCGGAGGGCAATCAGCCCCAGCATTTT; CDR3aa: CASSLSSRVYTGAAEGNQPQHF
d_gene: -; abundance: -; v_gene: TRBV24-1; j_gene: TRBJ2-1; CDR3nt: TGTGCCACCAGTGACCATCCGAAATCAGGGGACAATGAGCAGTTCTTC; CDR3aa: CATSDHPKSGDNEQFF
d_gene: -; abundance: -; v_gene: TRBV9; j_gene: TRBJ1-6; CDR3nt: TGTGCCAGCAGCGTGGGGGGGGGCGATTTGCGATCACCCCTCCACTTT; CDR3aa: CASSVGGGDLRSPLHF
d_gene: TRBD1; abundance: few; v_gene: TRBV6-5; j_gene: TRBJ1-1; CDR3nt: TGTGCCAGCAGTTACTCATCGGGACAGGGGGGTACTGAAGCTTTCTTT; CDR3aa: CASSYSSGQGGTEAFF
d_gene: -; abundance: -; v_gene: TRBV7-8; j_gene: TRBJ2-1; CDR3nt: TGTGCCAGCAGCTTAAGGTCGATAGAATATGATGAGCAGTTCTTC; CDR3aa: CASSLRSIEYDEQFF
d_gene: -; abundance: -; v_gene: TRBV6-4; j_gene: TRBJ1-2; CDR3nt: TGTGCCAGCAGTGACTCGACTGGGGCAGATGGCTACACCTTC; CDR3aa: CASSDSTGADGYTF
d_gene: -; abundance: -; v_gene: TRBV6-1; j_gene: TRBJ2-7; CDR3nt: TGTGCCAGCAGTGACCCAGGGCCGTACGAGCAGTACTTC; CDR3aa: CASSDPGPYEQYF
d_gene: TRBD2; abundance: -; v_gene: TRBV15; j_gene: TRBJ2-3; CDR3nt: TGTGCCACCAGCAGAGAGCGGGGGGGCCCAGATACGCAGTATTTT; CDR3aa: CATSRERGGPDTQYF
d_gene: TRBD1; abundance: -; v_gene: TRBV18; j_gene: TRBJ2-7; CDR3nt: TGTGCCAGCTCCCCCGGGACAGCCTACGAGCAGTACTTC; CDR3aa: CASSPGTAYEQYF
d_gene: -; abundance: -; v_gene: TRBV5-6; j_gene: TRBJ2-2; CDR3nt: TGTGCCAGCACCTGGCTGGGAGGTACGGGAGAACGTGGGGAGCTGTTTTTT; CDR3aa: CASTWLGGTGERGELFF
d_gene: -; abundance: many; v_gene: TRBV5-5; j_gene: TRBJ2-2; CDR3nt: TGTGCCAGCAGCTTTACCACCGGGGAGCTGTTTTTT; CDR3aa: CASSFTTGELFF
d_gene: TRBD2; abundance: -; v_gene: TRBV27; j_gene: TRBJ2-3; CDR3nt: TGTGCCAGCAGTTCCTCGGGACTAGCGGGAGTGACAGATACGCAGTATTTT; CDR3aa: CASSSSGLAGVTDTQYF
d_gene: TRBD2; abundance: -; v_gene: TRBV18; j_gene: TRBJ2-1; CDR3nt: TGTGCCAGCTCAGAGACCCTAGCGGGAGGTAGCAATGAGCAGTTCTTC; CDR3aa: CASSETLAGGSNEQFF
d_gene: -; abundance: -; v_gene: TRBV14; j_gene: TRBJ1-2; CDR3nt: TGTGCCAGCAGCCAGGGCCTCGGAAACTATGGCTACACCTTC; CDR3aa: CASSQGLGNYGYTF
d_gene: TRBD2; abundance: -; v_gene: TRBV30; j_gene: TRBJ2-3; CDR3nt: TGTGCCTGGAGTCCCTGGCGGGGGTGGGCAGATACGCAGTATTTT; CDR3aa: CAWSPWRGWADTQYF
d_gene: TRBD1; abundance: -; v_gene: TRBV9; j_gene: TRBJ1-5; CDR3nt: TGTGCCAGCAGCGTAGAGGGACAGGGGGGTTCGAAGCAGCCCCAGCATTTT; CDR3aa: CASSVEGQGGSKQPQHF
d_gene: -; abundance: -; v_gene: TRBV6-5; j_gene: TRBJ1-6; CDR3nt: TGTGCCAGCAGTTACGGAAGCTTCACACCCCTCCACTTT; CDR3aa: CASSYGSFTPLHF
d_gene: TRBD1; abundance: few; v_gene: TRBV4-1; j_gene: TRBJ1-5; CDR3nt: TGCGCCAGCAGCCAACCCGGACAGGGGAACAATCAGCCCCAGCATTTT; CDR3aa: CASSQPGQGNNQPQHF
d_gene: -; abundance: -; v_gene: TRBV6-5; j_gene: TRBJ1-1; CDR3nt: TGTGCCAGCAGAAGCCAAGGGGGTTACACTGAAGCTTTCTTT; CDR3aa: CASRSQGGYTEAFF
d_gene: -; abundance: -; v_gene: TRBV29-1; j_gene: TRBJ2-2; CDR3nt: TGCAGCGTTGGCGGACAGTCGAACACCGGGGAGCTGTTTTTT; CDR3aa: CSVGGQSNTGELFF
d_gene: -; abundance: -; v_gene: TRBV25-1; j_gene: TRBJ1-3; CDR3nt: TGTGCCAGCAGTGAATCCGGGACCGCCGGAAACACCATATATTTT; CDR3aa: CASSESGTAGNTIYF
d_gene: TRBD1; abundance: -; v_gene: TRBV12-3/TRBV12-4; j_gene: TRBJ1-2; CDR3nt: TGTGCCAGCAGTTTAACAGGGGGCCGTGGCTACACCTTC; CDR3aa: CASSLTGGRGYTF
d_gene: -; abundance: -; v_gene: TRBV30; j_gene: TRBJ1-1; CDR3nt: TGTGCCTCGGACCTGGACAGTTTGAACACTGAAGCTTTCTTT; CDR3aa: CASDLDSLNTEAFF
d_gene: TRBD2; abundance: -; v_gene: TRBV10-3; j_gene: TRBJ2-3; CDR3nt: TGTGCCATCAGTGGGGGGGACGGGAGGACCCCAGATACGCAGTATTTT; CDR3aa: CAISGGDGRTPDTQYF
d_gene: -; abundance: -; v_gene: TRBV11-2; j_gene: TRBJ1-1; CDR3nt: TGTGCCAGCAGCCAAGCCGACAGGCTGAACACTGAAGCTTTCTTT; CDR3aa: CASSQADRLNTEAFF
d_gene: -; abundance: once; v_gene: TRBV19; j_gene: TRBJ1-3; CDR3nt: TGTGCCAGTAGTTACTCCGGAAACACCATATATTTT; CDR3aa: CASSYSGNTIYF
d_gene: TRBD1; abundance: -; v_gene: TRBV5-4; j_gene: TRBJ1-1; CDR3nt: TGTGCCAGCAGCGACTACAGGGGGTTGAACACTGAAGCTTTCTTT; CDR3aa: CASSDYRGLNTEAFF
d_gene: TRBD2; abundance: few; v_gene: TRBV6-5; j_gene: TRBJ2-5; CDR3nt: TGTGCCAGCAGTTGGACTAGGGAGCAAGAGACCCAGTACTTC; CDR3aa: CASSWTREQETQYF
d_gene: TRBD1; abundance: -; v_gene: TRBV27; j_gene: TRBJ1-2; CDR3nt: TGTGCCAGCAGTTTCCTCGGACAGGGGGGCTATGGCTACACCTTC; CDR3aa: CASSFLGQGGYGYTF
d_gene: -; abundance: -; v_gene: TRBV6-5; j_gene: TRBJ1-2; CDR3nt: TGTGCCAGCCGCGAGGGTGAGGCTTCGCATGGCTACACCTTC; CDR3aa: CASREGEASHGYTF
d_gene: TRBD1; abundance: -; v_gene: TRBV5-5; j_gene: TRBJ2-1; CDR3nt: TGTGCCAGCAGCCTCCGGGACAGGGTAAGGATCAATGAGCAGTTCTTC; CDR3aa: CASSLRDRVRINEQFF
d_gene: -; abundance: -; v_gene: TRBV5-1; j_gene: TRBJ2-3; CDR3nt: TGCGCCAGCGAAAGGGGAGTGGGAGCAGATACGCAGTATTTT; CDR3aa: CASERGVGADTQYF
d_gene: TRBD1; abundance: -; v_gene: TRBV10-3; j_gene: TRBJ1-6; CDR3nt: TGTGCCATCAGGAGGACAGGGGAGAATTCACCCCTCCACTTT; CDR3aa: CAIRRTGENSPLHF
d_gene: -; abundance: -; v_gene: TRBV2; j_gene: TRBJ2-5; CDR3nt: TGTGCCAGCAGTGGCTTGACAGGCAACCAAGAGACCCAGTACTTC; CDR3aa: CASSGLTGNQETQYF
d_gene: -; abundance: -; v_gene: TRBV28; j_gene: TRBJ2-3; CDR3nt: TGTGCCAGCAGTCCTGGGACTCACCCCGCCACAGATACGCAGTATTTT; CDR3aa: CASSPGTHPATDTQYF
d_gene: -; abundance: once; v_gene: TRBV5-5; j_gene: TRBJ1-5; CDR3nt: TGTGCCAGCAGCTTGGGGGCCTGGAGCAATCAGCCCCAGCATTTT; CDR3aa: CASSLGAWSNQPQHF